These 25 T cell receptor beta chains were all obtained from the same sample, sequenced in a study of response to subunit inactivated influenza vaccine. TCRdb reprocessed the RT-PCR reads via MiXCR and lists one record per CDR3 protein. The sample includes just under 550,000 distinct CDR3 sequences, approximately 20% seen only once; the top ten take 2.5% to 3.5%. This sample also appeared in a second study, on T cells expressing NK-cell markers. Turning to that study: Template switching by 5'RACE with UMIs generated the TCR beta cDNA.

The sequencing used CD4+ T cells sorted from PBMCs, collected roughly 12 days after vaccination. The source of these receptors is a man in his fifties who received an inactivated influenza vaccine.

This clonotype showed up just a few times. The CDR3 spells CASSLVGTGNNSPLHF. CDR3 nucleotide sequence: TGCGCCAGCAGCTTGGTTGGGACAGGGAATAATTCACCCCTCCACTTT. V and J are TRBV5-1 and TRBJ1-6, with 9 bases aligning to TRBD1. Germline V gene data show CDR1 as SGHRS and CDR2 as YFSETQ. Trimming cost V 0 bases and J 5 bases; bases outside gene matches: 3. The CDR3 spans 16 residues.

The chain employs TRBV9 and TRBJ2-7, with 9 bases identical to TRBD2. The germline V gene encodes CDR1 SGDLS and CDR2 YYNGEE. V dropped 0 bases and J dropped 4; count of bases not matched to a gene: 5. The CDR3 extends over 15 amino acids. Here the CDR3 reads CASSVEPSGKYEQYF. For the CDR3, the DNA is TGTGCCAGCAGCGTAGAGCCTAGCGGGAAGTACGAGCAGTACTTC. Full variable domain (missing parts from reference TRBV9 and TRBJ2-7): DSGVTQTPKHLITATGQRVTLRCSPRSGDLSVYWYQQSLDQGLQFLIQYYNGEERAKGNILERFSAQQFPDLHSELNLSSLELGDSALYFCASSVEPSGKYEQYFGPGTRLTVT.

This clonotype has a handful of counts. This chain joins TRBV14 and TRBJ2-5, with 10 bases identical to TRBD2. This CDR3 comprises 16 residues. J was trimmed by 5 bases and V by 1 base; bases with no gene match: 7. Per germline, CDR1 SGHDN and CDR2 FVKESK. CDR3 in DNA: TGTGCCAGCAGCCAAGGGGCTAGCGGGAGTGTGGAGACCCAGTACTTC. Amino acid sequence: CASSQGASGSVETQYF.

This clonotype turned up a few times. The chain combines TRBV29-1 with TRBJ2-5, with a tentative D call TRBD2 (7 bases). V lost 7 bases, J lost 7 bases, and 13 bases lay in between. Germline V gene lookup returns CDR1 SQVTM and CDR2 ANQGSEA. This CDR3 is 11 amino acids long. The CDR3 here is CSDGEGGTQYF. In DNA, the CDR3 is TGCAGCGACGGGGAGGGGGGGACCCAGTACTTC.

This chain connects TRBV20-1 to TRBJ1-3; D is unresolved. Germline V gene sequence: CDR1 DFQATT, CDR2 SNEGSKA (reference sequence). The CDR3 runs to 16 residues. The ends were cut back, 4 bases at V and 2 bases at J, with 18 bases in the middle. CDR3 DNA: TGCAGTGCTAAAAACCCCGTCGAAGCTGCTGGAAACACCATATATTTT. Amino acid sequence: CSAKNPVEAAGNTIYF.

This clonotype was counted only a few times. V usage is TRBV7-9 and J usage is TRBJ1-1; tentatively, D is TRBD1 (6 bases). Germline V CDR1 and CDR2: SEHNR, FQNEAQ (reference sequence). This CDR3 is 12 amino acids long. Trimming left V 10 bases short and J 3 bases short, with 12 bases between. The CDR3 loop reads CAIPGGYTEAFF. The DNA for the CDR3 is TGTGCCATCCCCGGGGGCTACACTGAAGCTTTCTTT.

The chain carries TRBV7-9 and TRBJ2-3; the D is unclear. The length of the CDR3 is 12 residues. Germline lookup yields CDR1 SEHNR and CDR2 FQNEAQ (reference sequence). The V gene lost 11 bases and the J gene lost 2 bases, with 11 bases spanning the gap. The DNA of the CDR3 is TGTGCCGGCAACAAACTCACAGATACGCAGTATTTT. This sequence encodes CAGNKLTDTQYF.

This clonotype was seen more than once but under ten times. V is TRBV6-5 and J is TRBJ2-3; possible D gene TRBD2, 6 bases. Trimming shortened V by 2 bases and J by 1 base, and 10 bases separated the two germline ends. The CDR3 is 15 amino acids. CDR1 is MNHEY and CDR2 is SVGAGI in the germline V gene. This CDR3 reads CASSYAEGRTDTQYF. The CDR3 DNA reads TGTGCCAGCAGTTACGCGGAGGGACGCACAGATACGCAGTATTTT.

The table lists this clonotype with a count of one. V gene TRBV11-1 combines with J gene TRBJ2-1, with 12 positions matching TRBD1. Germline V CDR1 and CDR2: SGHAT, FQDESV (reference sequence). CDR3 length: 19 residues. V gave up 6 bases and J gave up 8 bases; unmatched junction bases: 20. The CDR3: CASRAASGQGARAVDEQFF. DNA for the CDR3: TGTGCCAGCAGGGCCGCATCGGGACAGGGGGCGCGGGCTGTCGATGAGCAGTTCTTC.

This clonotype was counted at least ten times. This rearrangement joins TRBV7-9 to TRBJ1-2; 7 bases are shared with TRBD1. CDR1 and CDR2 (germline): SEHNR, FQNEAQ (reference sequence). V was pared by 4 bases and J by 8 bases, with 16 bases of the junction left unmatched. This CDR3 is built from 16 residues. CDR3 coding DNA: TGTGCCAGCAGCTCGGGACAGCTTTTAAGCGGAGAAGGCTACACCTTC. Amino acid sequence: CASSSGQLLSGEGYTF. Filled out from reference TRBV7-9 and TRBJ1-2, the complete variable domain reads DTGVSQNPRHKITKRGQNVTFRCDPISEHNRLYWYRQTLGQGPEFLTYFQNEAQLEKSRLLSDRFSAERPKGSFSTLEIQRTEQGDSAMYLCASSSGQLLSGEGYTFGSGTRLTVV.

This clonotype appeared a few times. The chain links TRBV29-1 to TRBJ2-2; possibly TRBD1 for D (6 bases). This CDR3 spans 15 amino acids. The V end was cut by 6 bases, the J end by 6 bases, with 20 bases between. The germline CDR1 and CDR2 sequences are SQVTM and ANQGSEA. CDR3 DNA: TGCAGCGTCGCTACAACAGGGACACCACCCGGGGAGCTGTTTTTT. It translates to CSVATTGTPPGELFF.

J is TRBJ2-7 and V is TRBV12-3 or TRBV12-4; D may be TRBD1 (5 bases). The CDR3 runs to 15 residues. Deletions cut 5 bases from V and 1 base from J, with 15 bases between. The CDR3 DNA follows: TGTGCCAGCAGTATGAAGGCTGGACATTCCTACGAGCAGTACTTC. Its protein product is CASSMKAGHSYEQYF.

The chain links TRBV2 to TRBJ2-7, with D possibly matching TRBD2 (6 bases). In germline, CDR1 is SNHLY, CDR2 FYNNEI. V lost 7 bases and J lost 4, with 8 bases in between. The length of the CDR3 is 11 residues. CDR3 sequence reads: CASNGGYEQYF. The DNA for the CDR3 is TGTGCCAGCAATGGGGGGTACGAGCAGTACTTC.

The chain recombines TRBV5-1 with TRBJ2-3, with 11 bases fitting TRBD1. V lost 2 bases, J lost 6 bases, and 5 bases stayed unmatched. CDR1 and CDR2 from the germline V gene are SGHRS and YFSETQ. The CDR3 has 15 amino acids. Written as DNA, the CDR3 is TGCGCCAGCAGCTTAGGACAGGGGGCTTACGATACGCAGTATTTT. This gives the protein CASSLGQGAYDTQYF.

This clonotype occurred a few times. The V call is TRBV6-2 or TRBV6-3, the J call TRBJ2-5; tentatively, D is TRBD2 (5 bases). This CDR3 has 14 residues. In germline, CDR1 is MNHEY, CDR2 SVGEGT. Trimming removed 8 bases from V and 1 base from J, with 14 bases in between. In DNA form, the CDR3 reads TGTGCCAGCCGTATTACCGGGATCCAAGAGACCCAGTACTTC. It translates to CASRITGIQETQYF.

This clonotype has only a few counts. The chain recombines TRBV5-1 with TRBJ2-1, with D tentatively TRBD2 (5 bases). The CDR3 sequence is 12 residues long. The germline V gene encodes CDR1 SGHRS and CDR2 YFSETQ. V was clipped by 4 bases and J by 10 bases, with 12 bases between them. The CDR3 here is CASSLEASEQFF. Written as DNA, the CDR3 is TGCGCCAGCAGCCTGGAGGCTAGCGAGCAGTTCTTC.

The chain employs TRBV7-2 and TRBJ2-3; D may be TRBD2 (5 bases). The germline V gene has CDR1 SGHTA and CDR2 FQGNSA. Trimming removed 2 bases from V and 3 bases from J, with 30 bases in between. The length of the CDR3 is 21 residues. The CDR3 DNA reads TGTGCCAGCAGCTTACGCCCCCCCACCCCACGGCTAGCCGTCGGGACAGATACGCAGTATTTT. It specifies CASSLRPPTPRLAVGTDTQYF.

The rearrangement links TRBV2 to TRBJ2-3; 13 bases are shared with TRBD2. This CDR3 has 14 residues. V was clipped by 7 bases and J by 6 bases; unmatched bases: 4. Germline V gene lookup returns CDR1 SNHLY and CDR2 FYNNEI. The CDR3 nucleotides read TGTGCCAGCACTGGACTAGCGGGGGTGGATACGCAGTATTTT. Residues: CASTGLAGVDTQYF.

This clonotype was counted a few times. V is TRBV19 and J is TRBJ1-2, with 8 bases identical to TRBD1. Germline-derived CDR1 and CDR2 are LNHDA and SQIVND (reference sequence). V was clipped by 5 bases and J by 5 bases; unmatched bases: 7. The CDR3 length is 14 residues. In DNA, the CDR3 is TGTGCCAGTAGTCCCGGACAGGGCCGATATGGCTACACCTTC. Protein product: CASSPGQGRYGYTF. Based on the CDR3 plus reference TRBV19 and TRBJ1-2, the full variable domain is DGGITQSPKYLFRKEGQNVTLSCEQNLNHDAMYWYRQDPGQGLRLIYYSQIVNDFQKGDIAEGYSVSREKKESFPLTVTSAQKNPTAFYLCASSPGQGRYGYTFGSGTRLTVV.

The table lists this clonotype with a few counts. The chain recombines TRBV4-2 with TRBJ1-6, with 8 bases aligning to TRBD1. The CDR3 covers 17 residues. V was clipped by 1 base and J by 7 bases; unmatched bases: 9. Germline V gene sequence: CDR1 LGHNA, CDR2 YNFKEQ. The CDR3 here is CASSQGSGGQGNSPLHF. In nucleotides, the CDR3 is TGTGCCAGCAGCCAAGGGTCAGGGGGCCAAGGGAATTCACCCCTCCACTTT.

V gene TRBV5-1 combines with J gene TRBJ1-4; D unclear. From germline, CDR1 is SGHRS and CDR2 YFSETQ. The CDR3 sequence is 13 residues long. The CDR3, as DNA: TGCGCAAGCCGGAGGGCTGATAATGAAAAACTGTTTTTT. This translates into CASRRADNEKLFF.

The chain joins TRBV20-1 to TRBJ2-7; TRBD2 matches at 9 bases. From germline, CDR1 is DFQATT and CDR2 SNEGSKA (reference sequence). The ends lost 5 bases at V and 2 bases at J; junction bases unmatched: 10. This CDR3 region has 15 residues. The CDR3 here is CSAPSLAGVPYEQYF. CDR3 nucleotides: TGCAGTGCTCCCTCCTTAGCGGGGGTCCCCTACGAGCAGTACTTC.

The chain carries TRBV20-1 and TRBJ1-5; D is perhaps TRBD1 (5 bases). CDR3 size: 13 residues. The V gene lost 3 bases and the J gene lost 7 bases, with 13 bases spanning the gap. Per the germline V gene, CDR1 is DFQATT and CDR2 is SNEGSKA (reference sequence). The CDR3 region is CSASSRGRQPQHF. The CDR3 nucleotides are TGCAGTGCTAGTAGCCGGGGCCGACAGCCCCAGCATTTT.

This chain joins TRBV12-3 or TRBV12-4 and TRBJ2-7; D unclear. V was shortened by 3 bases and J by 0 bases, with 6 bases between the two germline ends. This CDR3 region has 13 residues. CDR3 DNA: TGTGCCAGCAGTTTTTCCCTCTCCTACGAGCAGTACTTC. This translates into CASSFSLSYEQYF.

This clonotype was detected a few times. The chain carries TRBV7-9 and TRBJ2-7; 10 positions agree with TRBD2. The germline gives CDR1 SEHNR, CDR2 FQNEAQ (reference sequence). The CDR3 extends over 16 amino acids. The V and J ends lost 5 bases and 5 bases, in that order; junction bases with no gene match: 12. This CDR3 is CASSPYRLAGAHEQYF. The CDR3 bases are TGTGCCAGCAGCCCGTACCGGCTAGCGGGAGCACACGAGCAGTACTTC.